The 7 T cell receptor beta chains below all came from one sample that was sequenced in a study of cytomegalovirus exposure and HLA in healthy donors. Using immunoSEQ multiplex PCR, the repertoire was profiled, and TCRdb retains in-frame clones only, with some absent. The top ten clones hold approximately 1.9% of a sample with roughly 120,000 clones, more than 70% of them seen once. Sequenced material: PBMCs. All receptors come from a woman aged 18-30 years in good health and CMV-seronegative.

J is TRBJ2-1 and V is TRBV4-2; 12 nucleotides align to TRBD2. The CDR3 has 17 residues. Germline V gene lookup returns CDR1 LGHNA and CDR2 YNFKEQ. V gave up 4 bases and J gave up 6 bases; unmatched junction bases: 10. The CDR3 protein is CASSLGTSGSRGNEQFF. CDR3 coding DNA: TGTGCCAGCAGCCTAGGGACTAGCGGGTCCCGAGGCAATGAGCAGTTCTTC.

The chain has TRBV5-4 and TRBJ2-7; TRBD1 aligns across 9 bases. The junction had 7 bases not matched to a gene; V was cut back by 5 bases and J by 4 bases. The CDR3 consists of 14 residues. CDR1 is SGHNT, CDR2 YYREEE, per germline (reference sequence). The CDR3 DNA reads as TGTGCCAGCAGTCCGGGACAGGGCCTATACGAGCAGTACTTC. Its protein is CASSPGQGLYEQYF.

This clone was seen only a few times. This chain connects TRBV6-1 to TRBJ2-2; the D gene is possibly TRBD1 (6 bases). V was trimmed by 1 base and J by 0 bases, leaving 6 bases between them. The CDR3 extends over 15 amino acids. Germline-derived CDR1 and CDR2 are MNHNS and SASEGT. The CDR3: CASSEGDTNTGELFF. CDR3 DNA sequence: TGTGCCAGCAGTGAAGGGGACACGAACACCGGGGAGCTGTTTTTT.

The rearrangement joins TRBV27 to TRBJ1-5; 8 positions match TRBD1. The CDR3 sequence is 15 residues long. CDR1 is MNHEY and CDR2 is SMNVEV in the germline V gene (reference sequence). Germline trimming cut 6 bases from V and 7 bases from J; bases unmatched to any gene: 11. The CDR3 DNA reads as TGTGCCAGCAGGCGACTCCGGGACAGGACCCAGCCCCAGCATTTT. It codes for CASRRLRDRTQPQHF.

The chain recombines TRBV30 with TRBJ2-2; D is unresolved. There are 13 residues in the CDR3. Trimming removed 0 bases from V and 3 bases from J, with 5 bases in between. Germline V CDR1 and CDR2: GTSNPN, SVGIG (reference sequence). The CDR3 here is CAWSVYYTGELFF. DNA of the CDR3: TGTGCCTGGAGTGTTTACTACACCGGGGAGCTGTTTTTT.

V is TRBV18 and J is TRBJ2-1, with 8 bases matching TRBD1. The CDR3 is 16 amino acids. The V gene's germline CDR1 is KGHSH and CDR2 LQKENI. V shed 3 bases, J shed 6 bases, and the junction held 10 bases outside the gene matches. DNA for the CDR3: TGTGCCAGCTCACCTCGGTTGACAGGGGAAGGCAATGAGCAGTTCTTC. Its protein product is CASSPRLTGEGNEQFF.

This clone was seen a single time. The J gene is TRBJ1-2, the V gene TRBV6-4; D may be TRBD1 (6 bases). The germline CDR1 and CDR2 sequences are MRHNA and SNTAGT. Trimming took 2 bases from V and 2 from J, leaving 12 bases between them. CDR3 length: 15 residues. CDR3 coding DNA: TGTGCCAGCAGTGACCCGGCGGGGGGCAACTATGGCTACACCTTC. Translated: CASSDPAGGNYGYTF.